This T cell receptor beta chain was captured by sequencing in a study of regulatory T cells in long-lasting Graves disease. Findings and caveats of the study: When disease was persistent, TRBV28, TRBJ1-2 and TRBJ2-5 were the favored segments. Newly diagnosed patients had higher TCR diversity than persistent Graves' patients did. Results may be inaccurate due to the small sample size.

Isolated PBMC RNA provided the starting material for the TCR library. Xi'an, China, was home to the endocrinology department that provided patients. TCRdb fed the reads into MiXCR, producing one record per CDR3 protein. The sample has approximately 800 distinct CDR3 sequences; approximately 86% are singletons. Of note for this clonotype: Its antigen is unidentified.

V was clipped by 3 bases and J by 4 bases; unmatched bases: 6. The CDR3 runs 16 residues. From germline, CDR1 is KGHDR and CDR2 SFDVKD. The receptor was isolated from a woman aged 18 to 35 with Graves disease. The chain employs TRBV24-1 and TRBJ2-3; 10 nucleotides align to TRBD2. Sequenced material: peripheral blood mononuclear cells (PBMCs), taken with antithyroid drug treatment, in newly diagnosed or persistent Graves disease (not recorded which). CDR3 protein: CATSDLAGAVPDTQYF. The CDR3 bases are TGTGCCACCAGTGATCTAGCGGGAGCCGTCCCAGATACGCAGTATTTT.